These 6 T cell receptor beta chains share one sample of origin, sequenced in a study of blood T cell repertoires in COVID-19. Only in-frame clones appear in the TCRdb table, and some are missing; sequencing was by immunoSEQ multiplex PCR. The profile shows 130,000 to 150,000 clones, 85% of them singletons. Sequencing used peripheral blood. The source is a human donor with acute or convalescent COVID-19. The donor label of this sample is uncertain.

The rearrangement links TRBV29-1 to TRBJ2-3; D unresolved. Germline V gene data show CDR1 as SQVTM and CDR2 as ANQGSEA. The CDR3 consists of 11 residues. V dropped 3 bases and J dropped 6 bases, with 7 bases sitting between them. This CDR3 reads CSVDISDTQYF. As DNA, the CDR3 is TGCAGCGTTGATATATCTGATACGCAGTATTTT.

V and J are TRBV28 and TRBJ1-2, with D possibly matching TRBD1 (5 bases). Germline-derived CDR1 and CDR2 are MDHEN and SYDVKM. This CDR3 comprises 13 residues. V dropped 2 bases and J dropped 4 bases, with 8 bases sitting between them. The CDR3 coding sequence is TGTGCCAGCAGTTTAGGAGACAGCTATGGCTACACCTTC. It encodes CASSLGDSYGYTF.

V is TRBV12-3 or TRBV12-4 and J is TRBJ1-2; possibly TRBD1 for D (5 bases). The CDR3 runs 13 residues. Trimming took off 2 bases at V and 7 bases at J, with 11 bases between the two ends. CDR3 sequence reads: CASSLTTGGGYTF. The CDR3 DNA is TGTGCCAGCAGTTTAACCACCGGGGGTGGCTACACCTTC.

This chain joins TRBV28 and TRBJ1-2; perhaps TRBD1 as D (5 bases). V lost 2 bases and J 8 bases, leaving 18 bases between the germline ends. Germline V CDR1 and CDR2: MDHEN, SYDVKM. This CDR3 has 15 amino acids. This CDR3 reads CASSLLQGGAWGYTF. The CDR3 DNA is TGTGCCAGCAGTTTACTCCAGGGCGGGGCTTGGGGCTACACCTTC.

The chain is built from TRBV19 and TRBJ1-6; 7 nucleotides align to TRBD1. This CDR3 comprises 14 residues. CDR1 is LNHDA, CDR2 SQIVND, per germline (reference sequence). Germline trimming cut 6 bases from V and 7 bases from J; bases unmatched to any gene: 6. CDR3 loop: CASSQGQPNSPLHF. For the CDR3, the DNA is TGTGCCAGTAGCCAGGGACAGCCAAATTCACCCCTCCACTTT.

The chain carries TRBV5-1 and TRBJ1-2, with 8 bases fitting TRBD1. Germline trimming cut 2 bases from V and 6 bases from J; bases unmatched to any gene: 3. Germline V gene sequence: CDR1 SGHRS, CDR2 YFSETQ. This CDR3 is built from 13 residues. The CDR3 DNA is TGCGCCAGCAGCTTACAGGGACAGGATGGCTACACCTTC. Its protein is CASSLQGQDGYTF.